This TCR beta chain was recorded in a study of shared clonotypes between healthy human individuals. Study-wide findings and caveats: It was observed that roughly 5.5% of naive CD4 clonotypes were shared across a few donors.

Sequenced by immunoSEQ multiplex PCR; TCRdb stores in-frame clones only, minus some. The sample lists 1 million to 1.2 million clones; approximately 75% were seen once. Worth noting for this clone: Its antigen is not identified.

Per germline, CDR1 MDHEN and CDR2 SYDVKM. The CDR3 is made up of 12 amino acids. With 2 bases removed from V and 7 bases from J, the gap between germline ends came to 5 bases. This clonotype originated in a man aged 18 to 30 in good health. Some clones in this sample may be carry-over from other donors' samples. V and J are TRBV28 and TRBJ2-2; D is unclear. Sequenced input: memory CD4+ T cells from PBMCs. Subset: CD45RA-negative fraction. Here the CDR3 reads CASSLQVGELFF. In DNA form, the CDR3 reads TGTGCCAGCAGTTTACAGGTCGGGGAGCTGTTTTTT.